These 17 T cell receptor beta chains came from one sample sequenced in a study of T-cell memory formation after mild COVID-19. TCRdb reprocessed the 5' RACE reads with MiXCR, giving one entry per CDR3 protein. The sample has some 320,000 distinct CDR3 sequences; roughly an eighth are singletons. The sequenced material came from PBMCs or a T cell subset sorted from them (not recorded which). The source of these receptors is a man aged 18 to 30 who had mild COVID-19 (a few samples of this study predate the infection). Cell type and time point are not known.

Ten or more counts support this clonotype. The chain couples TRBV20-1 to TRBJ1-2; a weak D match, TRBD1 (6 bases). Trimming took off 5 bases at V and 1 base at J, with 17 bases between the two ends. The germline gives CDR1 DFQATT, CDR2 SNEGSKA (reference sequence). This CDR3 region has 15 residues. Here the CDR3 reads CSALPPDSINYGYTF. CDR3 coding DNA: TGCAGTGCTCTACCCCCGGACAGCATTAACTATGGCTACACCTTC.

The V gene is TRBV7-8, the J gene TRBJ2-1; 14 nucleotides line up with TRBD2. From germline, CDR1 is SGHVS and CDR2 FQNEAQ. V was pared by 5 bases and J by 7 bases, with 4 bases of the junction left unmatched. This CDR3 is 15 amino acids long. The CDR3, as DNA: TGTGCCAGCAGCCCCAGACTAGCGGGGGGGAATGAGCAGTTCTTC. This codes for CASSPRLAGGNEQFF.

The chain joins TRBV5-5 to TRBJ1-5; the D is unclear. V was shortened by 3 bases and J by 12 bases, with 13 bases between the two germline ends. The CDR3 has 12 amino acids. Per germline, CDR1 SGHKS and CDR2 YYEKEE (reference sequence). CDR3 protein: CASSWAGSHQHF. The CDR3 DNA reads TGTGCCAGCAGCTGGGCAGGTAGTCACCAGCATTTT.

In this sample, this clonotype turned up many times. The V call is TRBV5-1, the J call TRBJ2-5; no firm D call. Per germline, CDR1 SGHRS and CDR2 YFSETQ. The CDR3 is 12 residues long. V dropped 4 bases and J dropped 0 bases, with 4 bases sitting between them. In nucleotides, the CDR3 is TGCGCCAGCAGCAGCTACCAAGAGACCCAGTACTTC. This sequence encodes CASSSYQETQYF.

This clonotype was recorded at least ten times. This chain links TRBV12-3 or TRBV12-4 with TRBJ2-3; the match to TRBD2 covers 7 bases. CDR3 length equals 15 residues. The J segment lost 1 base and the V segment lost 6 bases, leaving 7 bases of the junction unmatched. This CDR3 is CASSSSAGGTDTQYF. The CDR3 DNA reads as TGTGCCAGCAGCTCAAGTGCGGGGGGCACAGATACGCAGTATTTT.

Here the CDR3 DNA reads TGTGCCAGCAGCGTAGGAACCGGGGGGGATGAAGCTTTCTTT. This translates into CASSVGTGGDEAFF. This chain links TRBV9 with TRBJ1-1, with D possibly being TRBD1 (5 bases). Germline CDR1 SGDLS, CDR2 YYNGEE. Trimming removed 0 bases from V and 7 bases from J, with 13 bases in between. CDR3 length equals 14 residues.

The chain uses TRBV7-3 and TRBJ2-3; 12 positions match TRBD1. The germline V gene encodes CDR1 SGHTA and CDR2 FQGTGA. CDR3 size: 17 residues. After removal of 4 bases from V and 4 bases from J, the junction contained 9 bases not matched to a gene. The CDR3 spells CASSSRGQGARADTQYF. In DNA, the CDR3 is TGTGCCAGCAGCTCGAGGGGACAGGGGGCTCGCGCAGATACGCAGTATTTT. Full variable domain (missing parts from reference TRBV7-3 and TRBJ2-3): GAGVSQTPSNKVTEKGKYVELRCDPISGHTALYWYRQSLGQGPEFLIYFQGTGAADDSGLPNDRFFAVRPEGSVSTLKIQRTERGDSAVYLCASSSRGQGARADTQYFGPGTRLTVL.

The chain is built from TRBV7-2 and TRBJ2-5; 7 bases map to TRBD1. Germline CDR1 and CDR2: SGHTA and FQGNSA. The CDR3 is 14 amino acids. Losses at the gene ends were 5 bases for V and 1 base for J; bases not matched to a gene: 4. The CDR3 bases are TGTGCCAGCAGCCTTGGACAGGCCCAAGAGACCCAGTACTTC. This gives the protein CASSLGQAQETQYF.

The rearrangement joins TRBV28 to TRBJ2-1; 9 bases match TRBD1. The V gene's germline CDR1 is MDHEN and CDR2 SYDVKM. This CDR3 region has 14 residues. Trimming cost V 6 bases and J 10 bases; bases outside gene matches: 10. The CDR3 protein is CASRTMGQGGEQFF. DNA of the CDR3: TGTGCCAGCAGGACAATGGGACAGGGCGGGGAGCAGTTCTTC.

The rearrangement uses TRBV7-8 and TRBJ1-5; D might be TRBD1 (5 bases). V gave up 1 base and J gave up 0 bases, with 7 bases separating them. From germline, CDR1 is SGHVS and CDR2 FQNEAQ. The CDR3 contains 15 residues. The CDR3 DNA is TGTGCCAGCAGCTTAGGGACAAATAGCAATCAGCCCCAGCATTTT. Residues: CASSLGTNSNQPQHF.

This clonotype was counted between two and nine times. The chain uses TRBV25-1 and TRBJ1-2; 10 bases fit TRBD1. Germline lookup yields CDR1 MGHDK and CDR2 SYGVNS. The CDR3 covers 13 residues. V was clipped by 6 bases and J by 7 bases; unmatched bases: 5. Here the CDR3 reads CASRDRGLSGYTF. The CDR3 nucleotides read TGTGCCAGCAGAGACAGGGGGCTAAGTGGCTACACCTTC.

This chain joins TRBV28 and TRBJ2-7; D might be TRBD1 (6 bases). Between the trimmed V and J ends, which lost 2 bases and 2 bases, there was a span of 13 bases. The CDR3 length is 15 residues. Germline CDR1 reads MDHEN; CDR2 reads SYDVKM. The CDR3 DNA follows: TGTGCCAGCAGTTTAGGGGGCAATCGGCCCTACGAGCAGTACGTC. Protein product: CASSLGGNRPYEQYV.

This chain uses TRBV5-1 with TRBJ2-5; possible D gene TRBD1, 5 bases. Germline V lookup: CDR1 SGHRS, CDR2 YFSETQ. The CDR3 covers 14 residues. Trimming removed 0 bases from V and 5 bases from J, with 11 bases in between. The CDR3 DNA sequence: TGCGCCAGCAGCTTGGTTGTCAGGGATGAGACCCAGTACTTC. Translating it yields CASSLVVRDETQYF.

This chain connects TRBV6-1 to TRBJ2-1; 7 bases line up with TRBD1. Unmatched junction bases numbered 6, after V lost 4 bases and J lost 0 bases. CDR1 MNHNS and CDR2 SASEGT come from the germline V gene. CDR3 length equals 16 residues. DNA of the CDR3: TGTGCCAGCAGTGTACAGGGGATGATCTCCTACAATGAGCAGTTCTTC. Its translation is CASSVQGMISYNEQFF.

This clonotype appeared a few times. This chain joins TRBV27 and TRBJ2-7, with unresolved D. Trimming took 2 bases from V and 4 from J, leaving 12 bases between them. Germline CDR1 and CDR2: MNHEY and SMNVEV (reference sequence). The CDR3 consists of 14 residues. CDR3 region: CASSLRRMGYEQYV. Written as DNA, the CDR3 is TGTGCCAGCAGTTTACGCCGAATGGGTTACGAGCAGTACGTC.

The V gene is TRBV2, the J gene TRBJ2-7; no clear D gene. CDR1 and CDR2 (germline): SNHLY, FYNNEI. V was clipped by 4 bases and J by 2 bases, with 9 bases between them. CDR3 length: 13 residues. CDR3 sequence: CASSGSPTYEQYF. CDR3 in DNA: TGTGCCAGCAGTGGCTCGCCCACCTACGAGCAGTACTTC.

This clonotype was observed a handful of times. The V and J genes are TRBV5-1 and TRBJ2-3, with D unresolved. Per germline, CDR1 SGHRS and CDR2 YFSETQ. V dropped 1 base and J dropped 2 bases, with 26 bases sitting between them. The CDR3 sequence is 20 residues long. The CDR3 DNA sequence: TGCGCCAGCAGCTTGACTTCGGCCAGAGAGTTGAAGGTTGACACAGATACGCAGTATTTT. Protein product: CASSLTSARELKVDTDTQYF.